The entry that follows covers one T cell receptor beta chain sequence. Its antigen is currently unknown. The time point: week 11, during vaccination. Each dose of the vaccine consisted of 300 ug of mutant IDH1 20-mer peptide, with topical imiquimod. Donors had new WHO grade 3 or 4 IDH1-mutant, ATRX-lost astrocytomas. V shed 3 bases and J shed 3 bases, with 14 bases lying between them. Per germline, CDR1 ENHRY and CDR2 SYGVKD. There are 15 residues in the CDR3. This specimen belongs to a study of a mutant IDH1 vaccine in newly diagnosed glioma. The overall study: Treated individuals were around 60% male and roughly 40% female, averaging 40.4 years of age. The study's findings and limits: Immune responses induced by vaccination arose in 93.3% of the patients.

The repertoire was sequenced with immunoSEQ multiplex PCR; TCRdb's copy has only in-frame clones and lacks some. The sample yields some 21,000 clones, roughly 86% seen once. The V and J genes are TRBV10-3 and TRBJ2-5, with D possibly being TRBD2 (7 bases). The receptor was isolated from a woman in her thirties or forties with glioma. The sample here was PBMCs, taken from a glioma patient whose treatment included an IDH1 peptide vaccine. The CDR3 spells CAISDGGGGKETQYF. CDR3 nucleotides: TGTGCCATCAGTGACGGGGGAGGGGGGAAAGAGACCCAGTACTTC.